This T cell receptor (beta chain) was recovered during a study of control samples from healthy donors and cancer patients. Libraries were prepared by immunoSEQ multiplex PCR; TCRdb keeps only in-frame clonotypes and omits some of them. The top ten hold 10% to 15% of the sample, which has 120,000 to 150,000 clones, around 94% seen once. Germline V gene data show CDR1 as MNHNS and CDR2 as SASEGT. The length of the CDR3 is 18 residues. The J segment lost 0 bases and the V segment lost 4 bases, leaving 9 bases of the junction unmatched. This clone was recorded a few times. The sequencing input was blood. This TCR came from a middle-aged man in good health. V gene TRBV6-1 combines with J gene TRBJ2-6, with 7 bases matching TRBD1. The CDR3: CASSVGGGRISGANVLTF. The CDR3 region has the DNA TGTGCCAGCAGTGTAGGGGGCGGTCGGATCTCTGGGGCCAACGTCCTGACTTTC.